The 6 T cell receptor beta chains below come from one sample, sequenced in a study of T-cell memory formation after mild COVID-19. TCRdb processed the 5' RACE reads anew with MiXCR; each CDR3 protein has one entry. Here the sample spans around 340,000 distinct CDR3 sequences, around 15% being singletons. Sample: PBMCs or a T cell subset sorted from them (not recorded which). These receptors were collected from a young man who had mild COVID-19 (a few samples of this study predate the infection). Cell type and time point are not known.

This clonotype showed up just a few times. The chain is built from TRBV6-5 and TRBJ2-7; possible D gene TRBD1, 5 bases. Trimming removed 8 bases from V and 3 bases from J, with 20 bases in between. The CDR3 length is 15 residues. Germline CDR1 reads MNHEY; CDR2 reads SVGAGI. The chain's CDR3 is CASGPRGRGFYEQYF. In DNA form, the CDR3 reads TGTGCCAGCGGACCCCGTGGTAGGGGTTTCTACGAGCAGTACTTC.

V and J are TRBV5-1 and TRBJ1-1; D is possibly TRBD1 (5 bases). V gave up 4 bases and J gave up 5 bases, with 18 bases separating them. The CDR3 consists of 15 residues. CDR1 and CDR2 from the germline V gene are SGHRS and YFSETQ. CDR3 sequence reads: CASSQQGLGGTEAFF. The CDR3 nucleotides read TGCGCCAGCAGCCAGCAGGGCCTTGGCGGTACTGAAGCTTTCTTT.

This clonotype came up many times. The chain is built from TRBV21-1 and TRBJ2-7. TRBV21-1 is noted as a pseudogene. The CDR3 extends over 11 amino acids. CDR3 sequence: CASSKGHEQYV. Written as DNA, the CDR3 is TGTGCCAGCAGCAAAGGGCACGAGCAGTACGTC.

There are a few counts of this clonotype. V and J are TRBV10-1 and TRBJ1-1; D is perhaps TRBD1 (5 bases). Trimming removed 3 bases at V and 1 base at J, with 6 bases between. The CDR3 spans 13 residues. Germline loops: CDR1 WNHNN, CDR2 SYGVQD (reference sequence). The CDR3 DNA is TGCGCCAGCAGTGATACAGGGAACACTGAAGCTTTCTTT. Amino acid sequence: CASSDTGNTEAFF.

In its sample, this clonotype was seen a few times. The gene calls are TRBV4-2 and TRBJ1-6; D not certain. The germline V gene has CDR1 LGHNA and CDR2 YNFKEQ. The CDR3 spans 16 residues. Trimming removed 0 bases at V and 5 bases at J, with 11 bases between. The CDR3 DNA is TGTGCCAGCAGCCAAGAGGCAGGAACCGATAATTCACCCCTCCACTTT. This sequence encodes CASSQEAGTDNSPLHF.

CDR3 bases: TGCAGTGCAGAAGACGGGTCCTACGAGCAGTACGTC. Its translation is CSAEDGSYEQYV. The rearrangement joins TRBV20-1 to TRBJ2-7; D is undetermined. Trimming cost V 6 bases and J 1 base, with 10 bases left between them. The CDR3 length is 12 residues. In germline, CDR1 is DFQATT, CDR2 SNEGSKA (reference sequence).